The rows below give T cell receptor beta chains drawn from one sample of a study of T cell responses to AZD1222 COVID-19 vaccine. TCRdb's copy holds only in-frame clones and misses some; the assay was immunoSEQ multiplex PCR. In the table there are 150,000 to 200,000 clones, approximately 91% of which are singletons. Here the sequenced sample was peripheral blood, taken on day 0 of AZD1222 vaccination. Source of these receptors: an adult in good health. The CDR3 runs from the conserved cysteine through the conserved F or W. The order of the fields is J gene, clone size, D gene, V gene, CDR3 DNA, CDR3 protein. The D gene is left open where the match is weak. The size entry is marked missing in some rows and otherwise reads once, few, many or a size class.

TRBJ2-2	-	TRBD2	TRBV9	TGTGCCAGCAGCGTGGAACTAGCGGGGGGGCTTGCTACCGGGGAGCTGTTTTTT	CASSVELAGGLATGELFF
TRBJ1-1	once	-	TRBV11-2	TGTGCCAGCAGCTACCAAGGAGGGCAGACATTCTTT	CASSYQGGQTFF
TRBJ1-1	-	-	TRBV30	TGTGCCTGGACCTTGGCCACCATGAACACTGAAGCTTTCTTT	CAWTLATMNTEAFF
TRBJ1-4	once	-	TRBV29-1	TGCAGCGTTCAGGGTCCCAGGGGAGAAAAACTGTTTTTT	CSVQGPRGEKLFF
TRBJ1-2	-	TRBD1	TRBV27	TGTGCCAGCAGTCCCCGCCGGGGGACAGGGATCTATGGCTACACCTTC	CASSPRRGTGIYGYTF
TRBJ2-1	-	TRBD2	TRBV9	TGTGCCAGCAGCGGCGGACTAGCGGAGTTCGACAATGAGCAGTTCTTC	CASSGGLAEFDNEQFF
TRBJ1-6	-	TRBD1	TRBV28	TGTGCCTCATACAGGGGTGGGGGTAATTCACCCCTCCACTTT	CASYRGGGNSPLHF
TRBJ1-2	-	-	TRBV28	TGTGCCAGCAGTTTAACCCACAGGCTCCCGGCTCCTAACTATGGCTACACCTTC	CASSLTHRLPAPNYGYTF
TRBJ2-3	few	-	TRBV7-3	TGTGCCAGCAGCTTAAGTATGAGAGGTGCGGCAGATACGCAGTATTTT	CASSLSMRGAADTQYF
TRBJ1-1	once	TRBD1	TRBV4-1	TGCGCCAGCAGCCATGCCGGGACAGCCTCAAAAGAAGCTTTCTTT	CASSHAGTASKEAFF
TRBJ1-1	-	TRBD1	TRBV5-4	TGTGCCAGCAGCTTGGGGGGGACAGGGAGGAACACTGAAGCTTTCTTT	CASSLGGTGRNTEAFF
TRBJ1-3	-	-	TRBV28	TGTGCCAGCATCGGGAATGGGGTAGGAAACACCATATATTTT	CASIGNGVGNTIYF
TRBJ2-2	-	-	TRBV6-1	TGTGCCAGCAGTGAACAACAGCACACCGGGGAGCTGTTTTTT	CASSEQQHTGELFF
TRBJ1-5	-	-	TRBV25-1	TGTGCCAGCAGTCAGGGTGCTATCAATCAGCCCCAGCATTTT	CASSQGAINQPQHF
TRBJ1-2	-	-	TRBV28	TGTGCCAGCGGGTCCCCGGTTGGGGCTGGCTACACCTTC	CASGSPVGAGYTF
TRBJ1-2	-	-	TRBV27	TGTGCCAGCAGTCCCTCAGGGGTTCCCTATGGCTACACCTTC	CASSPSGVPYGYTF
TRBJ1-6	-	-	TRBV10-1	TGCGCCAGCAGTAGAAACGTGAATTCACCCCTCCACTTT	CASSRNVNSPLHF
TRBJ2-5	-	TRBD2	TRBV5-1	TGCGCCAGCAGCTCAGGGAGGGGAGAGACCCAGTACTTC	CASSSGRGETQYF
TRBJ1-2	-	-	TRBV15	TGTGCCACCAGCAGAGAGCGGGTGAGCTACACCTTC	CATSRERVSYTF
TRBJ1-1	-	TRBD1	TRBV10-3	TGTGCCATCAAACAGGGGGCTACAATGAACACTGAAGCTTTCTTT	CAIKQGATMNTEAFF
TRBJ1-5	few	TRBD1	TRBV24-1	TGTGCCACCAGTGACCGGTCGGACAGGGGCAATCAGCCCCAGCATTTT	CATSDRSDRGNQPQHF
TRBJ2-1	once	TRBD2	TRBV5-5	TGTGCCAGCAGCAAGGGACTAGCGGGAGACCGTCTCTACAATGAGCAGTTCTTC	CASSKGLAGDRLYNEQFF
TRBJ1-6	-	TRBD1	TRBV4-1	TGCGCCAGCAGCCTCATCAGGGGGCAAGGTAATTCACCCCTCCACTTT	CASSLIRGQGNSPLHF
TRBJ1-4	-	TRBD1	TRBV3-1/TRBV3-2	TGTGCCAGCAGCTCTGGACAGGGACGACATGAAAAACTGTTTTTT	CASSSGQGRHEKLFF
TRBJ2-1	-	-	TRBV19	TGTGCCAGTAGTATTGGCTGGACTAACCAGTTCTTC	CASSIGWTNQFF
TRBJ2-2	-	-	TRBV7-9	TGTGCCAGCAGTTCCCAATCCGGGACGTTGAACACCGGGGAGCTGTTTTTT	CASSSQSGTLNTGELFF
TRBJ2-2	-	-	TRBV5-4	TGTGCCAGCAGCTTTGGAGGCTACACCGGGGAGCTGTTTTTT	CASSFGGYTGELFF
TRBJ2-2	-	TRBD2	TRBV15	TGTGCCACCAGCAGAGATTATGGGCTTGCGGGAGGAACCGGGGAGCTGTTTTTT	CATSRDYGLAGGTGELFF
TRBJ1-6	-	TRBD1	TRBV6-5	TGTGCCAGCAGTTATGGGACAGGGGGTCGGGCCCTCCACTTT	CASSYGTGGRALHF
TRBJ1-5	-	TRBD1	TRBV10-3	TGTGCCATCAGCCGACAGGGAACCCAGCCCCAGCATTTT	CAISRQGTQPQHF
TRBJ2-1	once	-	TRBV21-1	TGTGCCAGCAGCAAAGTGAGGGGGTTCAGGGGTGAGCAGTTCTTC	CASSKVRGFRGEQFF
TRBJ1-6	-	TRBD1	TRBV19	TGTGCCAGTAGGGATGACAGGGGTAATTCACCCCTCCACTTT	CASRDDRGNSPLHF
TRBJ1-2	-	-	TRBV14	TGTGCCAGCAGCCAGACAGGAGGAGCTAACTATGGCTACACCTTC	CASSQTGGANYGYTF
TRBJ1-6	-	TRBD1	TRBV28	TGTGCCAGCAAGAACCGGGACAGACATAATTCACCCCTCCACTTT	CASKNRDRHNSPLHF
TRBJ2-1	-	TRBD2	TRBV4-2	TGTGCCAGCAGTCCTACTAGCGGCTCCTACAATGAGCAGTTCTTC	CASSPTSGSYNEQFF
TRBJ2-7	-	-	TRBV30	TGTGCCTGGAGTCAGCCAGTTTCGGGCTACGAGCAGTACTTC	CAWSQPVSGYEQYF
TRBJ2-4	-	TRBD1	TRBV10-3	TGTGCCATCAGTGAGCTCGGGACAGGGGCCAAAAACATTCAGTACTTC	CAISELGTGAKNIQYF
TRBJ2-2	-	-	TRBV7-3	TGTGCCAGCAGCTTAGTTCCTCTCGGCAGGTCGGGCACCGGGGAGCTGTTTTTT	CASSLVPLGRSGTGELFF
TRBJ1-2	-	-	TRBV30	TGTGCCTGGAGTTCCCATCAGGGAGCCTATGGCTACACCTTC	CAWSSHQGAYGYTF
TRBJ1-4	once	TRBD1	TRBV10-1	TGCGCCAGCAGTGTACGGACAGGGAAGGATGAAAAACTGTTTTTT	CASSVRTGKDEKLFF
TRBJ1-1	-	TRBD1	TRBV20-1	TGCAGTGCTAGTACCAGACAGGGCACTGAAGCTTTCTTT	CSASTRQGTEAFF
TRBJ2-1	-	TRBD1	TRBV5-8	TGTGCCAGCTGGGGACAGGGCCGTAATGAGCAGTTCTTC	CASWGQGRNEQFF
TRBJ1-5	-	-	TRBV6-5	TGTGCCAGCAGCTACGGCGGACACCAGCCCCAGCATTTT	CASSYGGHQPQHF
TRBJ2-3	-	TRBD2	TRBV7-6	TGTGCCAGCAGCTTAGTTGCGGGAGGAAACACAGATACGCAGTATTTT	CASSLVAGGNTDTQYF
TRBJ1-1	-	-	TRBV29-1	TGCAGCGTTGACAGGGGTGGGCGGACTGAAGCTTTCTTT	CSVDRGGRTEAFF
TRBJ1-2	-	TRBD1	TRBV19	TGTGCCAGTAGTACCCCGGGACAGAACTATGGCTACACCTTC	CASSTPGQNYGYTF
TRBJ2-7	-	TRBD1	TRBV6-5	TGTGCCAGCAGTTACTCGGGACAGATCTCCTACGAGCAGTACTTC	CASSYSGQISYEQYF
TRBJ2-3	once	TRBD1	TRBV5-1	TGCGCCAGCAGCCCGACGGGACAGATTCACACAGATACGCAGTATTTT	CASSPTGQIHTDTQYF
TRBJ2-6	-	-	TRBV7-2	TGTGCCAGCAGCTTAATAGGGGGGAACTCTGGGGCCAACGTCCTGACTTTC	CASSLIGGNSGANVLTF
TRBJ1-2	-	-	TRBV6-5	TGTGCCAGCAGGGCCGAGACAACGGCCAAAGGCGGCTACACCTTC	CASRAETTAKGGYTF
TRBJ2-7	-	-	TRBV7-6	TGTGCCAGCAGCCCACGGGGTTCCTCCTACGAGCAGTACTTC	CASSPRGSSYEQYF
TRBJ2-2	-	-	TRBV7-9	TGTGCCAGCACTTCCCCAGGGGCCCGGGGCACCGGGGAGCTGTTTTTT	CASTSPGARGTGELFF